This TCR beta chain is from a study of blood T cell repertoires in COVID-19. Study as a whole: Sites across the United States, Italy and Spain contributed samples from acute and convalescent COVID-19. PBMCs, B-cell-depleted T cells, or T cells were the source of the cDNA or gDNA that made up the material.

V lost 7 bases, J lost 2 bases, and 12 bases lay in between. Germline V CDR1 and CDR2: MDHEN, SYDVKM. The CDR3 is made up of 13 amino acids. How the authors handled the data: Counts of nucleated cells, estimated from reference gene primer amplification, were obtained. Sequencing was performed with immunoSEQ multiplex PCR; in TCRdb, only in-frame clones are kept and a portion is missing. From that table come the V and J calls and clone size; the DNA was used to work out D and trimming. This table has approximately 300,000 clones, approximately 85% appearing once. This sequence originates from a woman in her fifties or sixties with acute or convalescent COVID-19. The chain joins TRBV28 to TRBJ2-7; D may be TRBD2 (6 bases). The material sequenced was peripheral blood. This CDR3 is CASTFGGAYEQYF. The CDR3, as DNA: TGTGCCAGCACTTTCGGGGGAGCCTACGAGCAGTACTTC.